The T cell receptor (beta chain) under discussion was sequenced for a study of blood T cell repertoires in COVID-19. For the study at large: Acute and convalescent COVID-19 samples came from the United States, Italy and Spain.

J was trimmed by 2 bases and V by 10 bases; bases with no gene match: 11. This CDR3 has 14 amino acids. CDR1 is MNHEY, CDR2 SVGAGI, per germline. Assay: immunoSEQ multiplex PCR; the TCRdb copy retains only in-frame clones and omits some. The sample lists over 150,000 clones; around nine tenths were seen once. V usage is TRBV6-5 and J usage is TRBJ2-7, with TRBD1 matching over 7 bases. Source material: peripheral blood. The clonotype comes from a woman between 18 and 30 years old who had recovered from COVID-19. Here the CDR3 DNA reads TGTGCCACCCTACAGGGGACGCCCCCCTACGAGCAGTACTTC. It encodes CATLQGTPPYEQYF.